Each of the 20 T cell receptor beta chains below was sequenced from the same sample in a study of blood T cell repertoires in COVID-19. Measured with immunoSEQ multiplex PCR; TCRdb has only the in-frame clones, and not every one. The table includes 50,000 to 65,000 clones, approximately 73% detected once. The source material was peripheral blood. These receptors all come from a woman in her forties or fifties with active or convalescent COVID-19.

Only a few counts were recorded for this clone. The gene calls are TRBV7-8 and TRBJ2-3; D is perhaps TRBD2 (6 bases). Trimming left V 5 bases short and J 1 base short, with 10 bases between. Per germline, CDR1 SGHVS and CDR2 FQNEAQ. CDR3 length equals 14 residues. The CDR3 loop is CASSMGLRTDTQYF. For the CDR3, the DNA is TGTGCCAGCAGCATGGGACTTCGCACAGATACGCAGTATTTT. The whole variable domain, remainder taken from reference TRBV7-8 and TRBJ2-3, is GAGVSQSPRYKVAKRGQDVALRCDPISGHVSLFWYQQALGQGPEFLTYFQNEAQLDKSGLPSDRFFAERPEGSVSTLKIQRTQQEDSAVYLCASSMGLRTDTQYFGPGTRLTVL.

The chain carries TRBV5-4 and TRBJ1-1, with no clear D. The V end was cut by 4 bases, the J end by 0 bases, with 10 bases between. Looked up from germline, CDR1 is SGHNT and CDR2 is YYREEE (reference sequence). The CDR3 is made up of 14 amino acids. CDR3 sequence: CASSLQNMNTEAFF. Here the CDR3 DNA reads TGTGCCAGCAGCCTCCAGAACATGAACACTGAAGCTTTCTTT. The entire variable domain, with the rest obtained from reference TRBV5-4 and TRBJ1-1, is as follows: ETGVTQSPTHLIKTRGQQVTLRCSSQSGHNTVSWYQQALGQGPQFIFQYYREEENGRGNFPPRFSGLQFPNYSSELNVNALELDDSALYLCASSLQNMNTEAFFGQGTRLTVV.

The chain joins TRBV6-4 to TRBJ2-1; 9 nucleotides align to TRBD2. CDR3 length: 14 residues. V lost 10 bases to trimming and J lost 8 bases; unmatched junction nucleotides: 12. CDR1 and CDR2 (germline): MRHNA, SNTAGT. The CDR3 loop is CATLGSSGGHEQFF. CDR3 nucleotide sequence: TGTGCCACCCTGGGAAGTAGCGGGGGCCATGAGCAGTTCTTC.

This clone was found once. The chain is built from TRBV29-1 and TRBJ1-2; 9 nucleotides match TRBD1. Trimming cost V 6 bases and J 7 bases; bases outside gene matches: 9. Looked up from germline, CDR1 is SQVTM and CDR2 is ANQGSEA. This CDR3 is built from 13 residues. CDR3 sequence reads: CSVTRTGALGYTF. The CDR3 bases are TGCAGCGTCACCCGGACAGGGGCCCTTGGCTACACCTTC. Based on the CDR3 plus reference TRBV29-1 and TRBJ1-2, the full variable domain is SAVISQKPSRDICQRGTSLTIQCQVDSQVTMMFWYRQQPGQSLTLIATANQGSEATYESGFVIDKFPISRPNLTFSTLTVSNMSPEDSSIYLCSVTRTGALGYTFGSGTRLTVV.

V usage is TRBV4-1 and J usage is TRBJ2-2; the match to TRBD2 covers 12 bases. Germline CDR1 MGHRA, CDR2 YSYEKL. J gave up 6 bases and V 1 base, and 9 bases lay outside the gene matches. The CDR3 is 18 amino acids. Written as DNA, the CDR3 is TGCGCCAGCAGCCAAGGGGGACTAGCGGGTCGGAGGGCCGGGGAGCTGTTTTTT. As protein: CASSQGGLAGRRAGELFF.

This clone was recorded a few times. The J gene is TRBJ2-1, the V gene TRBV6-4; 11 bases align to TRBD2. V lost 0 bases, J lost 7 bases, and 2 bases stayed unmatched. The CDR3 totals 15 residues. Germline values: CDR1 MRHNA, CDR2 SNTAGT. CDR3 nucleotide sequence: TGTGCCAGCAGTGACTCGGCTAGCGGGAGGAATGAGCAGTTCTTC. The encoded protein is CASSDSASGRNEQFF.

This sequence joins TRBV18 and TRBJ1-6; 7 bases agree with TRBD1. The CDR3 is 16 amino acids. The germline CDR1 and CDR2 sequences are KGHSH and LQKENI. Trimming at V came to 3 bases and at J to 5 bases, leaving 7 bases not matched to a gene. CDR3 region: CASSPATGLDNSPLHF. DNA for the CDR3: TGTGCCAGCTCACCGGCGACAGGGCTGGATAATTCACCCCTCCACTTT.

The chain recombines TRBV7-3 with TRBJ2-3; 8 positions agree with TRBD1. The CDR3 length is 16 residues. In germline, CDR1 is SGHTA, CDR2 FQGTGA. Trimming took 5 bases from V and 2 from J; bases not matched to a gene: 9. The CDR3 DNA reads as TGTGCCAGCAGCCTCAGGGGGCGTCTCGACACAGATACGCAGTATTTT. Translated, it gives CASSLRGRLDTDTQYF.

This clone was seen only a few times. This chain links TRBV12-3 or TRBV12-4 with TRBJ2-5; TRBD1 aligns across 10 bases. The CDR3 contains 13 residues. Losses at the gene ends were 6 bases for V and 3 bases for J; bases not matched to a gene: 1. Here the CDR3 reads CASRDRGKETQYF. The CDR3 coding sequence is TGTGCCAGCAGGGACAGGGGGAAAGAGACCCAGTACTTC.

This sequence joins TRBV19 and TRBJ1-2; D is undetermined. This CDR3 has 13 amino acids. Trimming removed 7 bases at V and 0 bases at J, with 9 bases between. Germline values: CDR1 LNHDA, CDR2 SQIVND (reference sequence). The CDR3 DNA sequence: TGTGCCAGTAAGCTCCAAGCTAACTATGGCTACACCTTC. Translation gives CASKLQANYGYTF.

For the CDR3, the DNA is TGTGCCAGTAGTCTTGCAGGGGAATACTACAATGAGCAGTTCTTC. Translating gives CASSLAGEYYNEQFF. This chain connects TRBV19 to TRBJ2-1; tentatively, D is TRBD1 (6 bases). The CDR3 is 15 residues long. V gave up 5 bases and J gave up 3 bases, with 14 bases separating them. The germline V gene encodes CDR1 LNHDA and CDR2 SQIVND (reference sequence).

This clone was seen repeatedly, ten times or more. In the same sample, other DNA sequences code for this CDR3. This chain connects TRBV9 to TRBJ2-1, with D perhaps matching TRBD1 (6 bases). This CDR3 is built from 16 residues. V shed 0 bases and J shed 0 bases, with 10 bases lying between them. Germline lookup yields CDR1 SGDLS and CDR2 YYNGEE. CDR3 nucleotides: TGTGCCAGCAGCGTAGAGGGCAGGGGCTCCTACAATGAGCAGTTCTTC. This codes for CASSVEGRGSYNEQFF.

The chain is built from TRBV5-6 and TRBJ2-5; 11 bases map to TRBD1. V was pared by 4 bases and J by 2 bases, with 4 bases of the junction left unmatched. Germline CDR1 and CDR2: SGHDT and YYEEEE. CDR3 length: 15 amino acids. CDR3 coding DNA: TGTGCCAGCAGCCCGGACAGGGGGCGGCAAGAGACCCAGTACTTC. Translated, it gives CASSPDRGRQETQYF.

The chain joins TRBV19 to TRBJ2-5; 8 bases map to TRBD2. The germline gives CDR1 LNHDA, CDR2 SQIVND (reference sequence). The trim removed 0 bases at V and 4 bases at J, leaving 4 bases unmatched. The CDR3 is 15 amino acids. In nucleotides, the CDR3 is TGTGCCAGTAGTATAGAGGCGGGAGGTGGAGAGACCCAGTACTTC. Translating it yields CASSIEAGGGETQYF.

The chain recombines TRBV7-9 with TRBJ2-7; a weak D match, TRBD1 (6 bases). The CDR3 covers 14 residues. Germline assignment: CDR1 SEHNR and CDR2 FQNEAQ (reference sequence). Trimming cost V 1 base and J 2 bases, with 9 bases left between them. CDR3 residues: CASSLGQVTYEQYF. For the CDR3, the DNA is TGTGCCAGCAGCTTAGGACAGGTGACCTACGAGCAGTACTTC.

V and J are TRBV4-3 and TRBJ2-7, with TRBD1 matching over 9 bases. CDR1 LGHNA and CDR2 YSLEER come from the germline V gene. The CDR3 sequence is 16 residues long. Losses at the gene ends were 0 bases for V and 4 bases for J; bases not matched to a gene: 7. The CDR3 sequence is CASSQDYGTGKYEQYF. CDR3 bases: TGCGCCAGCAGCCAAGATTATGGGACAGGGAAGTACGAGCAGTACTTC.

In this sample, this clone turned up once. The genes are TRBV19 and TRBJ1-2, with D perhaps matching TRBD1 (5 bases). The germline V and J ends were trimmed by 4 bases and 8 bases, with 17 bases remaining between them. Looked up from germline, CDR1 is LNHDA and CDR2 is SQIVND (reference sequence). The CDR3 covers 14 residues. The CDR3 region is CASSNTGRLGGYTF. CDR3 DNA sequence: TGTGCCAGTAGTAATACAGGACGGCTGGGGGGCTACACCTTC.

CDR3 region: CAWSSPGLASATGELFF. CDR3 coding DNA: TGTGCCTGGAGCTCACCGGGACTAGCTAGTGCCACCGGGGAGCTGTTTTTT. V gene TRBV30 combines with J gene TRBJ2-2, with 9 bases lining up with TRBD2. Germline V gives CDR1 GTSNPN, CDR2 SVGIG (reference sequence). The junction had 12 bases not matched to a gene; V was cut back by 3 bases and J by 4 bases. This CDR3 has 17 amino acids.

Concerning this clone: At the DNA level, this CDR3 is encoded by other sequences in the same sample as well. The rearrangement uses TRBV12-3 or TRBV12-4 and TRBJ2-7; perhaps TRBD2 as D (6 bases). Trimming cost V 4 bases and J 4 bases, with 11 bases left between them. This CDR3 is 13 amino acids long. The CDR3 loop is CASSYGAGYEQYF. The DNA for the CDR3 is TGTGCCAGCAGTTATGGGGCGGGGTACGAGCAGTACTTC.

This clone was observed a handful of times. This sequence joins TRBV3-1 (or the pseudogene TRBV3-2) and TRBJ2-3, with 10 bases fitting TRBD2. V dropped 2 bases and J dropped 1; count of bases not matched to a gene: 9. This CDR3 region has 18 residues. Germline V gene sequence: CDR1 LGHDT, CDR2 YNNKEL (reference sequence). CDR3 protein: CASSQWVLAGERTDTQYF. The CDR3 DNA reads TGTGCCAGCAGCCAATGGGTCCTAGCGGGAGAACGCACAGATACGCAGTATTTT.